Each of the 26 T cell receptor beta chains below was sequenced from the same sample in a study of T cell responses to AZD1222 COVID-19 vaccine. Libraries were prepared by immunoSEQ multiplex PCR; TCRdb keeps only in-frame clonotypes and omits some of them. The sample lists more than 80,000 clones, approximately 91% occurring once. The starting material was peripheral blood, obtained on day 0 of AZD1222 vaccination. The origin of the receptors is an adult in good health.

The CDR3 loop is CASSLVQGRAEAFF. CDR3 coding DNA: TGTGCCAGCAGCTTAGTGCAGGGACGGGCTGAAGCTTTCTTT. V is TRBV7-9 and J is TRBJ1-1; possibly TRBD1 for D (5 bases). The germline V gene encodes CDR1 SEHNR and CDR2 FQNEAQ (reference sequence). Trimming cost V 1 base and J 6 bases, with 12 bases left between them. The CDR3 is made up of 14 amino acids.

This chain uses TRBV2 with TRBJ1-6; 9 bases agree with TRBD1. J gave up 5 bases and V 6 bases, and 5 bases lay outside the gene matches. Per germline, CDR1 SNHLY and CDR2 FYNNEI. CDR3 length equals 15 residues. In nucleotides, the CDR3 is TGTGCCAGCAGCCACAGGGGGCAAGATAATTCACCCCTCCACTTT. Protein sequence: CASSHRGQDNSPLHF.

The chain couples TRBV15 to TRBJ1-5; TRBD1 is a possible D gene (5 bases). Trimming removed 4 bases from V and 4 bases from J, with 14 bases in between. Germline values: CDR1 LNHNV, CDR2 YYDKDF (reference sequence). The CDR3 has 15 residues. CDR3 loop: CATSMGVSGNQPQHF. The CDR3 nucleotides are TGTGCCACCAGCATGGGGGTTAGTGGTAATCAGCCCCAGCATTTT.

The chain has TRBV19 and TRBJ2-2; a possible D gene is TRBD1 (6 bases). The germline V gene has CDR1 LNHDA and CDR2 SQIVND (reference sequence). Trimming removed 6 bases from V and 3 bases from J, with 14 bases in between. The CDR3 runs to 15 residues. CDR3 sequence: CASRVSQGYTGELFF. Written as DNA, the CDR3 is TGTGCCAGTAGGGTTAGTCAGGGGTACACCGGGGAGCTGTTTTTT.

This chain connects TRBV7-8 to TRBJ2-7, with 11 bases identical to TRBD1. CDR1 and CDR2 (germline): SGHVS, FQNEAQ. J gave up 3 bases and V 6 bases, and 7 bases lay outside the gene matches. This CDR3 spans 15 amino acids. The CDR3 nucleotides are TGTGCCAGCAGTTCGTGGGACAGGGGGGGCTACGAGCAGTACTTC. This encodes CASSSWDRGGYEQYF.

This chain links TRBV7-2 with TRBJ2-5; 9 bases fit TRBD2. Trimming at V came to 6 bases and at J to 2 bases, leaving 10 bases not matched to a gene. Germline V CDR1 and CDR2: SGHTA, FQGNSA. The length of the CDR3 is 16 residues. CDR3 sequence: CASRKIAGAAQETQYF. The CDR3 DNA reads TGTGCCAGCAGAAAAATAGCGGGGGCTGCACAAGAGACCCAGTACTTC.

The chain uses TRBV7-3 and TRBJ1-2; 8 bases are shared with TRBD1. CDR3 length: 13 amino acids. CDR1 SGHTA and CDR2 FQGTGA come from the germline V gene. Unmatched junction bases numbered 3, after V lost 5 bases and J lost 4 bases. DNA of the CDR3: TGTGCCAGCAGCGAAGGACAGGGCTATGGCTACACCTTC. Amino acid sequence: CASSEGQGYGYTF.

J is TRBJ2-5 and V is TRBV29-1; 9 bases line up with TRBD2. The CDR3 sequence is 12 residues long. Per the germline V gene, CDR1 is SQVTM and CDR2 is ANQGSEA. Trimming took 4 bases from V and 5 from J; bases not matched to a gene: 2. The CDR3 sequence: CSVVGLAETQYF. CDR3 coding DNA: TGCAGCGTTGTGGGACTAGCCGAGACCCAGTACTTC.

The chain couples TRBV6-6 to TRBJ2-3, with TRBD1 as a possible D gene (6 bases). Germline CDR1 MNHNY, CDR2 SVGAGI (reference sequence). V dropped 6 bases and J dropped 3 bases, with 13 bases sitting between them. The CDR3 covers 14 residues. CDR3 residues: CASRWTEVTDTQYF. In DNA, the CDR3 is TGTGCCAGCAGATGGACAGAAGTAACAGATACGCAGTATTTT.

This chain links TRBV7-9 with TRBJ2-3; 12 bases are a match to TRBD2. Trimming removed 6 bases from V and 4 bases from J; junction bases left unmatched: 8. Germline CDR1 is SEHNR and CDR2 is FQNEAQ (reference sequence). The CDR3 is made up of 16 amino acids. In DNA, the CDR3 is TGTGCCAGCAGGAAAGGACTAGCGGGGAGCGCAGATACGCAGTATTTT. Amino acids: CASRKGLAGSADTQYF.

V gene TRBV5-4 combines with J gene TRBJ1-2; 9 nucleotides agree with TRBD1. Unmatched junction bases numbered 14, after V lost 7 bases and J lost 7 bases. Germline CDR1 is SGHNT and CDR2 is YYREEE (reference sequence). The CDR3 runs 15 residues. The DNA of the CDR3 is TGTGCCAGCGCACCTCGACCTGACAGGGGGTCTGGCTACACCTTC. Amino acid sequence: CASAPRPDRGSGYTF.

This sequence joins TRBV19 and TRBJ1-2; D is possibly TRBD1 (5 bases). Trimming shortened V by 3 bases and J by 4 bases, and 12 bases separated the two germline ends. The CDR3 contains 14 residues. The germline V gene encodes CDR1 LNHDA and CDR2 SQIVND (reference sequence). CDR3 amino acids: CASSMGRGFYGYTF. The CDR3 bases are TGTGCCAGTAGTATGGGTAGGGGCTTCTATGGCTACACCTTC.

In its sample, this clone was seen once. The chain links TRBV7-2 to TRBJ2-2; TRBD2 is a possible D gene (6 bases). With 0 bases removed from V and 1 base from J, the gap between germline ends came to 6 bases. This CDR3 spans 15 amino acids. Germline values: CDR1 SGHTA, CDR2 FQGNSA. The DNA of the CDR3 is TGTGCCAGCAGCTTAGCGGGGGGGAACACCGGGGAGCTGTTTTTT. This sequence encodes CASSLAGGNTGELFF. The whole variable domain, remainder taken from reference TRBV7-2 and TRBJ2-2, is GAGVSQSPSNKVTEKGKDVELRCDPISGHTALYWYRQSLGQGLEFLIYFQGNSAPDKSGLPSDRFSAERTGGSVSTLTIQRTQQEDSAVYLCASSLAGGNTGELFFGEGSRLTVL.

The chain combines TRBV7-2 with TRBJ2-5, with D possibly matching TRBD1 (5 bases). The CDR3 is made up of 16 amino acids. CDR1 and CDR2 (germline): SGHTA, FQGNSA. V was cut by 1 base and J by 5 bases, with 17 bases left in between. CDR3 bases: TGTGCCAGCAGCTTAGGTGTGGTCAGGGTATCGGAGACCCAGTACTTC. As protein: CASSLGVVRVSETQYF.

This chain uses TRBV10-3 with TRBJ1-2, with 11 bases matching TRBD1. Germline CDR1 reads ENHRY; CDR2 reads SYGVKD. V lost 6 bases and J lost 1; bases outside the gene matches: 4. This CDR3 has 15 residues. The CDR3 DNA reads TGTGCCATCAGCGAGGGACAGGGGGGTAACTATGGCTACACCTTC. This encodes CAISEGQGGNYGYTF.

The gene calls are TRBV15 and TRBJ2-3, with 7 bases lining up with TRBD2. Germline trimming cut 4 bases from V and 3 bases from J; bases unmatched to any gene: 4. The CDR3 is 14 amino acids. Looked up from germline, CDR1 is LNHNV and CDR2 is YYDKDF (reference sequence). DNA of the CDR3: TGTGCCACCAGCATGTCCGGGGGGACAGATACGCAGTATTTT. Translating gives CATSMSGGTDTQYF.

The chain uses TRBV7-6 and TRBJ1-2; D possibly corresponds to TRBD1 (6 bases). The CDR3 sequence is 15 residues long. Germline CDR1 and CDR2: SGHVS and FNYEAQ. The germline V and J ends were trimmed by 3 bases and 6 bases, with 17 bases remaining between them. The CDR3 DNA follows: TGTGCCAGCAGCTTGGGGGCGGCGGTAGCCGATGGCTACACCTTC. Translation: CASSLGAAVADGYTF.

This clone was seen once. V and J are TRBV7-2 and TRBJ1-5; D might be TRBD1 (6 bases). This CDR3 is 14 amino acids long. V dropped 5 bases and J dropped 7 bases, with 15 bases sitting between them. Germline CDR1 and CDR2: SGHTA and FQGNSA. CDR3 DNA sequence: TGTGCCAGCAGCCCTGGGGCAGGGGTCCAGCCCCAGCATTTT. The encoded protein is CASSPGAGVQPQHF.

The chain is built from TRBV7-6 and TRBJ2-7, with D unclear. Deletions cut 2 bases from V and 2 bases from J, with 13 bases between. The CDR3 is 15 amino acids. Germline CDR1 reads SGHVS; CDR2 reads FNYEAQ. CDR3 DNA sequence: TGTGCCAGCAGCTTAATCCCAGGTCCAACCTACGAGCAGTACTTC. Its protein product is CASSLIPGPTYEQYF.

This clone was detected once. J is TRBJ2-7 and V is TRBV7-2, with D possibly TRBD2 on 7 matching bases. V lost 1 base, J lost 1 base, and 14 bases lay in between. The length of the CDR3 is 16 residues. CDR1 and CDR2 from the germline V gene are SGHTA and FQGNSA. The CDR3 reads CASSLGWGGASYEQYF. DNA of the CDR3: TGTGCCAGCAGCTTAGGCTGGGGGGGCGCGTCCTACGAGCAGTACTTC.

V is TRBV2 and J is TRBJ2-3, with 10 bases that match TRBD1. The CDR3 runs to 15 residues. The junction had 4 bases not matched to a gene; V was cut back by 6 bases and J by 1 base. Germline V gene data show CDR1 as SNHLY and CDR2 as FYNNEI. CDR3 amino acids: CASRRQGAGTDTQYF. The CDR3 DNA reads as TGTGCCAGCAGGCGACAGGGGGCGGGCACAGATACGCAGTATTTT.

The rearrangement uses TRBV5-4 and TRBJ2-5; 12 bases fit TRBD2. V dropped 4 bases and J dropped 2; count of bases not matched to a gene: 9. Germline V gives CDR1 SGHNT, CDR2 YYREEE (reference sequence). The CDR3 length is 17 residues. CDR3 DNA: TGTGCCAGCAGCAGCTCGGGACTAGCGGGTCCTCAAGAGACCCAGTACTTC. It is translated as CASSSSGLAGPQETQYF. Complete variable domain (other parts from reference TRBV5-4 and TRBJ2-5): ETGVTQSPTHLIKTRGQQVTLRCSSQSGHNTVSWYQQALGQGPQFIFQYYREEENGRGNFPPRFSGLQFPNYSSELNVNALELDDSALYLCASSSSGLAGPQETQYFGPGTRLLVL.

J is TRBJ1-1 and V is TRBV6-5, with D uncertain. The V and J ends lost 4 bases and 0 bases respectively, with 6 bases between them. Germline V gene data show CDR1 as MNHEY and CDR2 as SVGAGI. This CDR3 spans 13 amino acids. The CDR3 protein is CASSWQVNTEAFF. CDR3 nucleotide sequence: TGTGCCAGCAGTTGGCAGGTGAACACTGAAGCTTTCTTT.

CDR3 in DNA: TGTGCCAGCAGTCCCGGGACAGGGGGAAACACCATATATTTT. This encodes CASSPGTGGNTIYF. The chain has TRBV6-5 and TRBJ1-3; TRBD1 agrees at 9 bases. V lost 5 bases and J lost 4; bases outside the gene matches: 3. Germline V gene data show CDR1 as MNHEY and CDR2 as SVGAGI. The CDR3 loop spans 14 amino acids.

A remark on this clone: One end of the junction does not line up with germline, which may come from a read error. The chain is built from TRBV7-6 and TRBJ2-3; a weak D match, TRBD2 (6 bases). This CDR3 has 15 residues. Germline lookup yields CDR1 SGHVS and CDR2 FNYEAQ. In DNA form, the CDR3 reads TGTGCCAGCAGCTCAGCGGGCAGTCCCAACCCCAGTGCGGATTTT. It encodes CASSSAGSPNPSADF.

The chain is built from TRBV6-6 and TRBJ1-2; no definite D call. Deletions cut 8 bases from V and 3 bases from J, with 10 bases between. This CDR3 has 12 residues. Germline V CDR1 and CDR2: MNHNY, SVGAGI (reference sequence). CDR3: CASGKTDYGYTF. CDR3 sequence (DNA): TGTGCCAGCGGCAAGACGGACTATGGCTACACCTTC.